Sequencing of this TCR beta chain was carried out in a study of cytomegalovirus exposure and HLA in healthy donors (dated by TCRdb to the late 2010s). Looking at the study overall: An earlier analysis of some 500 of the donors reported 250 to 300 Gb of sequence data and around 110 million unique TCR beta sequences from 150 million to 200 million T cells. Approximately 310 gigabases of sequencing data and tens of millions of unique TCR sequences were included in an early release covering several hundred HLA-typed donors. Of the roughly 410 genotyped donors, 65% to 90% were placed in the genetic ancestry cluster associated with self-reported Caucasian donors. The study was designed to test whether signatures of past pathogen exposure could be identified by cataloging public T cell receptors. The study profiled the T cell repertoires of approximately 700 subjects by immunosequencing and related them to cytomegalovirus serostatus. In addition to the first cohort of roughly 700 subjects, a separate validation cohort of 130 or so different subjects was used. The study combined high-throughput TCR immunosequencing, statistical association of individual TCRs with disease status, and machine learning to predict cytomegalovirus infection status. A later analysis re-analyzed previously published TCR beta repertoires from roughly 630 donors and added high-resolution HLA genotyping to study TCR occurrence patterns. In the later analysis, no new phenotypic data were used to find candidate immune exposures; instead, reliance was placed on TCR beta sequences and their occurrence across donors. An earlier analysis of roughly 580 of the donors used high-throughput TCR beta sequencing to judge whether each TCR beta V gene segment behaved as functional or pseudogenic. Alongside the repertoire data, information on donor age, sex, ethnicity and CMV serostatus was compiled. In a later genetic analysis, genome-wide SNP genotypes for about 65% of the roughly 670 donors were used, and that subset was treated as a discovery cohort. All discovery cohort repertoires had been generated using a single sequencing platform. Both class I and class II loci were covered by HLA typing, at four-digit resolution. The number of donors typed differed by locus, with about 629-640 for A, B, C, DRB1 and DQB1, 522 for DQA1, 600 to 610 for DPA1, and about 450 for DPB1. Roughly 5 DR-DQ haplotypes were treated as single units for association and clustering because of strong linkage in the cohort. Among around 400 genotyped donors of the cohort, an average of approximately 240,000 unique TCR beta nucleotide sequences were sequenced per donor, about a sixth of them non-productive.

This clone was seen more than once but under ten times. Its antigen target is currently unknown. No base quality values were provided; no much bigger clone lies one nucleotide off. The cohort was made up of 650 to 700 healthy bone marrow donors. At the time of sampling, all cohort members were nominally healthy, though unrecorded immune exposures were likely present. The donor was CMV seronegative and belonged to the group of more than 300 seronegative cohort members. A peripheral blood sample was collected from each donor, and TCR beta sequencing was performed on peripheral blood mononuclear cells. The Qiagen DNeasy Blood Extraction Kit was used to extract genomic DNA from the blood cell samples. CDR1 and CDR2, per the germline V gene, are SGHDT and YYEEEE. Trimming costs V 2 bases and J 4 bases, and their ends lie 13 bases apart. There are 14 amino acids in the CDR3, from cysteine to phenylalanine inclusive. Just the 42-base CDR3 DNA is kept, in frame starting at base 1.

Summary of the overall study and its limitations: According to a later analysis, most CMV-associated TCR beta chains appeared to be HLA-restricted, and the HLA associations seemed to be driven largely by CMV exposure. Because counts were too low, seventeen rarely observed V segments, including chromosome 9 orphons, were left out of the earlier analysis of about 500 of the donors. While some public TCRs were present in many individuals, most TCR sequences turned up only very rarely across donors. In a later analysis, TCR association rates were found to vary across HLA loci, with the most associated TCRs seen for DRB1 alleles and the fewest for HLA-C alleles. The only immune exposure information available for the cohort was CMV serostatus. A later genetic analysis reported fewer N-insertions in productive TCRs among donors in an Asian-associated ancestry cluster than the roughly 690-donor mean. The authors suggested that the approach could potentially be extended to other disease states and immunological phenotypes. At a false discovery rate of 0.05, a later analysis linked about 16,000 TCR beta sequences to specific HLA alleles. A group of highly shared sequence variants was considered likely to be a technical artifact of the sequencing pipeline. In a later analysis, HLA-associated TCR beta chains were found to be more clonally expanded and to have lower generation probabilities than equally common non-associated chains. In this cohort, only TCR beta chains were sequenced, and detectable features were limited by the absence of alpha or paired-chain data. An earlier analysis of approximately 500 of the donors showed that most TCR beta V segments appeared in productive rearrangements either about 87% or about 30% of the time, which broadly matched IMGT annotations. Because some donors lacked HLA typing at each locus, the association tests relied only on the typed subset. Some IMGT-functional V segments, including TRBV6-2 and TRBV6-3, could not be told apart with the 87-base-pair reads, so those segments were excluded. A total of fewer than 200 TCR beta chains were listed by the study as associated with cytomegalovirus. Roughly uniform sequencing depth across donors was assumed in presence/absence analyses, although this assumption may not hold. When HLA alleles, especially DR and DQ, strongly co-occurred, TCR associations were difficult to assign to individual alleles. A further reported finding was that TCR beta sequences accurately predicted the HLA-A and HLA-B alleles for most subjects in the first cohort. In vitro tests confirmed that a few of the cytomegalovirus-associated TCR beta chains recognize cytomegalovirus antigens. Linkage disequilibrium might explain the correlated functional status among segregating V segments, but an unknown experimental factor could not be ruled out. An association between a missense DCLRE1C variant and V-gene and J-gene trimming of TCR beta chains was found in a later genetic analysis and replicated in an independent cohort. In both the original and validation cohorts, the classifier was reported to diagnose cytomegalovirus status with high specificity and sensitivity. Several of the top co-occurrence clusters appeared to be linked to parvovirus B19, influenza, CMV and Epstein-Barr virus, according to a later analysis.

Library preparation employed the immunoSEQ multiplex PCR assay. For the multiplex PCR, a mixture combining 60 forward primers for TCR Vbeta segments and 13 reverse primers for TCR Jbeta segments was used. Amplification of the CDR3 region of rearranged TCR beta genes was performed with a multiplex PCR assay on genomic DNA. On the Illumina HiSeq System, the amplified TCR beta libraries were sequenced as 87-base-pair reads. As for how the authors treated the data: In a later analysis, tens of millions of unique TCR beta chains were counted across the roughly 610 repertoires, and about 9.9 million of these chains were shared by at least two donors. A nearest-neighbor algorithm error-corrected the raw reads and collapsed the reads into unique sequences, merging closely related sequences to remove PCR and sequencing errors. CDR3 sequences were aligned to IMGT reference sequences to assign V, D and J gene segments. For a sequence to be retained, a match of at least six nucleotides was required to both a V gene segment and a J gene segment. Rearrangements were classified as productive when the CDR3 lacked stop codons and remained in frame with V and J, and all other rearrangements were classified as non-productive. Following IMGT convention, CDR3 was defined as the stretch from the second conserved V-encoded cysteine to the conserved J-encoded phenylalanine. Sequences without an unambiguous match to a single V gene segment were excluded from the earlier analysis of approximately 600 of the donors. In an earlier analysis of several hundred of the donors, V segments were called functional above 56.7% productive rearrangements and were called segregating when the between-donor standard deviation exceeded 5%. To diagnose cytomegalovirus status from the catalog of TCR beta chain sequences, a statistical classification framework was built. In a later analysis, TCR nucleotide sequences were compared against IMGT/GENE-DB human TR gene sequences so that V and J genes could be assigned. A later analysis assigned CDR3 sequences and most-parsimonious VDJ recombination scenarios with the TCRdist pipeline. In a later analysis, each TCR beta chain was defined by its CDR3 amino acid sequence together with its V-gene family, and reads without a unique V-gene family were excluded. To address suspected cross-contamination and a sequencing artifact, a later analysis removed approximately 600 highly shared, low-generation-probability nucleotide sequences. A later analysis calculated a clonal expansion index for each public chain from normalized within-repertoire ranks of inferred template counts. In a later analysis, generation probabilities were computed using a VDJ recombination model fitted to out-of-frame rearrangements, and the results were checked against IGoR. Hypergeometric tests were used in a later analysis to score TCR-TCR, TCR-HLA and TCR-CMV co-occurrence, with a repertoire-size bias correction applied to the TCR pairs. A later analysis estimated false discovery rates by permuting HLA or CMV assignments 20 times. A later analysis grouped co-occurring TCRs with DBSCAN, adding TCRdist sequence similarity when clustering within HLA-allele-positive subsets. Repertoires with fewer than 30,000 or more than 120,000 public chains, plus five repertoires with anomalous nucleotide sharing, were excluded from co-occurrence clustering. TCRdb stores this immuneACCESS table with in-frame sequences only. Part of the clones is absent; in the studies checked, under half of the shortfall reflects unresolved V genes, and no reason is known for the rest. That table supplies the V and J calls and clone size; D and trimming were determined from the DNA. This sample has approximately 150,000 clones in its table, and under 90% of those were observed once. Clones ranked in the top ten supply roughly 4.4% of the sample.

The chain was built from TRBV5-6 and TRBJ2-7, with the D segment identity uncertain. The clonotype comes from a man aged 30 to 39 in good health and CMV-seronegative. The specimen sequenced was PBMCs. The CDR3 loop reads CASSLNLLGYEQYF. The DNA is TGTGCCAGCAGCTTAAACCTCCTCGGGTACGAGCAGTACTTC.